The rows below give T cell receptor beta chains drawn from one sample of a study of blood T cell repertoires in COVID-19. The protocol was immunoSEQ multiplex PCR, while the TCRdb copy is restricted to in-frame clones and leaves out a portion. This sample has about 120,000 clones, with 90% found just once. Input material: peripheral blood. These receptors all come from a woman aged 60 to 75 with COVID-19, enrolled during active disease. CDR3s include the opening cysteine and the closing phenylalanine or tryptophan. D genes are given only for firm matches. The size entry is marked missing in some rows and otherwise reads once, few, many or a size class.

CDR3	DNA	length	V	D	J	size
CASSSLAGGAVYEQYF	TGTGCCAGCAGTTCCTTAGCGGGGGGGGCAGTCTACGAGCAGTACTTC	16	TRBV27	TRBD2	TRBJ2-7	NA
CASTRWDQPQHF	TGTGCCAGCACGAGGTGGGATCAGCCCCAGCATTTT	12	TRBV6-5	NA	TRBJ1-5	NA
CASSLRGYYGYTF	TGTGCCAGCAGCTTGAGGGGCTACTATGGCTACACCTTC	13	TRBV5-6	NA	TRBJ1-2	NA
CASTLLGTAHEQYF	TGTGCCAGCACCCTGCTTGGGACAGCCCACGAGCAGTACTTC	14	TRBV6-5	TRBD1	TRBJ2-7	NA
CASSEGTGRIQGYTF	TGTGCCAGCAGCGAGGGGACAGGGAGGATCCAAGGCTACACCTTC	15	TRBV9	TRBD1	TRBJ1-2	NA
CASSLAGLAGGATSTDTQYF	TGCGCCAGCAGCTTGGCCGGACTAGCGGGGGGAGCTACTAGCACAGATACGCAGTATTTT	20	TRBV5-1	TRBD2	TRBJ2-3	NA
CASSFGQGYEQYF	TGTGCCAGCAGTTTCGGGCAGGGTTACGAGCAGTACTTC	13	TRBV3-1/TRBV3-2	NA	TRBJ2-7	NA
CASSIRRGRFDTQYF	TGTGCCAGTAGTATAAGGCGGGGGCGATTCGATACGCAGTATTTT	15	TRBV19	NA	TRBJ2-3	NA
CASSVEVAGGPLGELFF	TGTGCCAGCAGCGTAGAGGTTGCGGGGGGCCCTTTGGGGGAGCTGTTTTTT	17	TRBV9	TRBD2	TRBJ2-2	NA
CASSTANYGYTF	TGTGCCAGCTCAACGGCTAACTATGGCTACACCTTC	12	TRBV18	NA	TRBJ1-2	NA
CASSTYRLAGRYTNTGELFF	TGTGCCAGCAGTACCTATAGACTAGCGGGTCGGTATACGAACACCGGGGAGCTGTTTTTT	20	TRBV6-2/TRBV6-3	TRBD2	TRBJ2-2	NA
CASSLRRQGTSPLHF	TGTGCCAGCAGCTTAAGGCGACAGGGTACTTCACCCCTCCACTTT	15	TRBV7-2	TRBD1	TRBJ1-6	NA
CACGRMNTEAFF	TGTGCCTGCGGACGTATGAACACTGAAGCTTTCTTT	12	TRBV30	NA	TRBJ1-1	NA
CASSQQGSYGYTF	TGTGCCAGCAGCCAACAGGGTAGCTATGGCTACACCTTC	13	TRBV12-3/TRBV12-4	NA	TRBJ1-2	NA
CASSTSGINEKLFF	TGTGCCAGCTCAACAAGTGGTATTAATGAAAAACTGTTTTTT	14	TRBV18	NA	TRBJ1-4	NA
CATGTLSNQPQHF	TGTGCCACCGGGACTCTTAGCAATCAGCCCCAGCATTTT	13	TRBV6-5	NA	TRBJ1-5	NA
CASSLAQPRQEREAFF	TGTGCCAGCAGCTTAGCACAACCTCGACAGGAAAGAGAAGCTTTCTTT	16	TRBV7-8	NA	TRBJ1-1	NA
CASSVGSGGMSTEAFF	TGTGCCAGCAGCGTAGGTTCAGGGGGCATGAGTACTGAAGCTTTCTTT	16	TRBV9	TRBD1	TRBJ1-1	NA
CASSFPGQGATEAFF	TGTGCCAGCAGCTTTCCGGGACAGGGAGCTACTGAAGCTTTCTTT	15	TRBV7-8	TRBD1	TRBJ1-1	NA
CASSVTLRETQYF	TGTGCCAGTAGTGTAACGCTACGGGAGACCCAGTACTTC	13	TRBV19	NA	TRBJ2-5	NA
CASEMAGSETQYF	TGCGCCAGCGAAATGGCGGGGTCGGAGACCCAGTACTTC	13	TRBV5-1	NA	TRBJ2-5	NA
CASSKPGTANEQFF	TGTGCCAGCAGCAAACCCGGGACAGCCAATGAGCAGTTCTTC	14	TRBV7-3	TRBD1	TRBJ2-1	NA
CASSIPGTGDEKLFF	TGTGCCAGTAGTATTCCCGGGACAGGGGATGAAAAACTGTTTTTT	15	TRBV19	TRBD1	TRBJ1-4	NA
CASSRDRGLSGANVLTF	TGTGCCAGCAGCCGGGACAGGGGGCTGTCTGGGGCCAACGTCCTGACTTTC	17	TRBV7-8	TRBD1	TRBJ2-6	once
CATSRDLARPNTEAFF	TGTGCCACCAGCAGAGATCTAGCCAGACCGAACACTGAAGCTTTCTTT	16	TRBV15	NA	TRBJ1-1	NA
CASGNRGGTEAFF	TGTGCCAGCGGGAACAGGGGAGGCACTGAAGCTTTCTTT	13	TRBV2	TRBD1	TRBJ1-1	NA
CASSPDSLHTYGYTF	TGTGCCAGCAGCCCGGACAGTCTTCACACATACGGCTACACCTTC	15	TRBV11-2	NA	TRBJ1-2	NA
CASSQDGAAIYGYTF	TGCGCCAGCAGCCAAGATGGGGCCGCCATCTATGGCTACACCTTC	15	TRBV4-3	NA	TRBJ1-2	NA